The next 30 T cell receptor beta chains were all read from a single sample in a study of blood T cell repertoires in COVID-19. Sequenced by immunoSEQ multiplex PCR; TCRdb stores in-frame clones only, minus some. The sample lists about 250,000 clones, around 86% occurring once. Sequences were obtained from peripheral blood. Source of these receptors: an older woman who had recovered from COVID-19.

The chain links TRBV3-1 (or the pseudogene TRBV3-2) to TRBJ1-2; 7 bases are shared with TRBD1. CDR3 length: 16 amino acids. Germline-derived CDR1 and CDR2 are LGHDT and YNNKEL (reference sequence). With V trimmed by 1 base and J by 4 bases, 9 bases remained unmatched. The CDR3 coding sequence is TGTGCCAGCAGCCAAGTGGGGGACAGCGACTTCTATGGCTACACCTTC. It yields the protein CASSQVGDSDFYGYTF.

The CDR3 here is CASSPGLALETQYF. CDR3 nucleotides: TGTGCCAGCAGCCCGGGACTAGCCTTAGAGACCCAGTACTTC. V usage is TRBV7-2 and J usage is TRBJ2-5, with 9 bases fitting TRBD2. CDR3 length: 14 residues. Germline V gives CDR1 SGHTA, CDR2 FQGNSA. V trimming: 5 bases; J trimming: 4 bases; junction bases outside the gene matches: 5.

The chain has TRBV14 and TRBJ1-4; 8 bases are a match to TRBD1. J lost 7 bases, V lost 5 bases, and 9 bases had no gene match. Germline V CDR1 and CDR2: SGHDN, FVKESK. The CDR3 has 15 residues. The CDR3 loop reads CASSVRATGAEKLFF. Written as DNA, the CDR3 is TGTGCCAGCAGCGTTCGTGCGACAGGGGCTGAAAAACTGTTTTTT.

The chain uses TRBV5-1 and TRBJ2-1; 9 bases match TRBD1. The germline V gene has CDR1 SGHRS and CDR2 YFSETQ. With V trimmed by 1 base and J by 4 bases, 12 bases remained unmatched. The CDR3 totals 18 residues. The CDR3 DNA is TGCGCCAGCAGCTTGTTCGGGGGCTGGGACAGGGAATACAATGAGCAGTTCTTC. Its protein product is CASSLFGGWDREYNEQFF.

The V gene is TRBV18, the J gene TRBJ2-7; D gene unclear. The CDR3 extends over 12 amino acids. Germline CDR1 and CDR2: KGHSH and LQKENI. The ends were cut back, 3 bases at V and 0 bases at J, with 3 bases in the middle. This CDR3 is CASSPSSYEQYF. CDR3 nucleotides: TGTGCCAGCTCACCGAGCTCCTACGAGCAGTACTTC.

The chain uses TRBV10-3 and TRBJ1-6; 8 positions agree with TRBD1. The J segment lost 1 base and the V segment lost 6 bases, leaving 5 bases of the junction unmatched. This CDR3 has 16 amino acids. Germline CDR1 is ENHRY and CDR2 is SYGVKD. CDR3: CAISGQGASYNSPLHF. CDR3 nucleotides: TGTGCCATCAGCGGACAGGGCGCGTCCTATAATTCACCCCTCCACTTT.

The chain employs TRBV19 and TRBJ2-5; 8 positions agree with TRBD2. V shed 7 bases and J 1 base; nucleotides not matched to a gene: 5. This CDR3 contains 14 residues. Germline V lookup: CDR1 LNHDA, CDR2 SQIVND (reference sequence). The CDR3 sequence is CASTIGGGQETQYF. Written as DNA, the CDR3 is TGTGCCAGTACCATCGGGGGGGGCCAAGAGACCCAGTACTTC. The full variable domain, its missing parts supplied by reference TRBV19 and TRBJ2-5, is DGGITQSPKYLFRKEGQNVTLSCEQNLNHDAMYWYRQDPGQGLRLIYYSQIVNDFQKGDIAEGYSVSREKKESFPLTVTSAQKNPTAFYLCASTIGGGQETQYFGPGTRLLVL.

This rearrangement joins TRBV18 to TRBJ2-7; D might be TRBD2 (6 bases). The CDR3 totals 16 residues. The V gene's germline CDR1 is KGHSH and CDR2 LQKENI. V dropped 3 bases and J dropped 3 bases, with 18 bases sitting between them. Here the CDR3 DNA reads TGTGCCAGCTCACCCCCGGGAAAAGTCGGGGGCTACGAGCAGTACTTC. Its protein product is CASSPPGKVGGYEQYF.

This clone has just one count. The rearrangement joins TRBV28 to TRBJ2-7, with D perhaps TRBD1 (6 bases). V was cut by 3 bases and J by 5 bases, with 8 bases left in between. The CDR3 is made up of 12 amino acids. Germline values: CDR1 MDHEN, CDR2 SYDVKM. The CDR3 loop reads CASSFAGDEQYF. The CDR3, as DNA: TGTGCCAGCAGTTTCGCAGGGGACGAGCAGTACTTC.

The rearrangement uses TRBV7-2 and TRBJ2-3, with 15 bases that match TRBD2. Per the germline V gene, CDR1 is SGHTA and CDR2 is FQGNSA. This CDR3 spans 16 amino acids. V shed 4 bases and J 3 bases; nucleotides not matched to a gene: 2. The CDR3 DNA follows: TGTGCCAGCAGCTGGACTAGCGGGGGGGGTACAGATACGCAGTATTTT. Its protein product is CASSWTSGGGTDTQYF.

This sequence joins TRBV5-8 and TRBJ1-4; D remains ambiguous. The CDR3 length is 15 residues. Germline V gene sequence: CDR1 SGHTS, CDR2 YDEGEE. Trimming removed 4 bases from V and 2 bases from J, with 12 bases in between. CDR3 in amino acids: CASSGGIATNEKLFF. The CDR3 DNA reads TGTGCCAGCAGCGGCGGGATAGCCACTAATGAAAAACTGTTTTTT.

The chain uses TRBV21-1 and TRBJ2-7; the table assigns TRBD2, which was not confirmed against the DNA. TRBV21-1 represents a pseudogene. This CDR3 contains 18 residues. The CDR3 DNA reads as TGTGCCAGCAGCAAAATTCCGGGGGGGGGAAGGCATACGGGCGAGCAGTACTTC. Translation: CASSKIPGGGRHTGEQYF.

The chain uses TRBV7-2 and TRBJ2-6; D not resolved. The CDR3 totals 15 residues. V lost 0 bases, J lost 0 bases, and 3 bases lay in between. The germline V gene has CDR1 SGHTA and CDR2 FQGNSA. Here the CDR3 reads CASSLAVSGANVLTF. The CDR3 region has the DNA TGTGCCAGCAGCTTAGCCGTCTCTGGGGCCAACGTCCTGACTTTC.

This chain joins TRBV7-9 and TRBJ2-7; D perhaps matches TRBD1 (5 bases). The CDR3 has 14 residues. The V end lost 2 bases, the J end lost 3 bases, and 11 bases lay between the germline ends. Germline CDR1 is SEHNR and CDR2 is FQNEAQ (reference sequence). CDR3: CASSLPGKGYEQYF. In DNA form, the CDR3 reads TGTGCCAGCAGCTTACCAGGGAAGGGCTACGAGCAGTACTTC.

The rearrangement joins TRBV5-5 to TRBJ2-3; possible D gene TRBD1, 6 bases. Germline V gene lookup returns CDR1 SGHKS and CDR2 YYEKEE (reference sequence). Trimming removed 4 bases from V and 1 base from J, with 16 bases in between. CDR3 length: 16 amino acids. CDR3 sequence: CASSVTGNSGTDTQYF. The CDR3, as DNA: TGTGCCAGCAGCGTCACAGGGAACTCTGGCACAGATACGCAGTATTTT.

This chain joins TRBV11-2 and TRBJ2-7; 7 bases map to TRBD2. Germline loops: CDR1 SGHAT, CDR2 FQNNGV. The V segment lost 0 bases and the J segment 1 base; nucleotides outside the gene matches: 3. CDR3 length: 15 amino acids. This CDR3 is CASSLDPGGSYEQYF. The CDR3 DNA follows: TGTGCCAGCAGCTTAGATCCGGGGGGATCCTACGAGCAGTACTTC.

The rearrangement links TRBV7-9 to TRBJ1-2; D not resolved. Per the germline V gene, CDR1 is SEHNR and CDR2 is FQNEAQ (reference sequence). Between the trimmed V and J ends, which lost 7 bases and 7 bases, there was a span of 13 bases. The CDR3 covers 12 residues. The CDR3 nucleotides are TGTGCCAGCACCTCGAGGAGCGGTGGCTACACCTTC. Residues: CASTSRSGGYTF.

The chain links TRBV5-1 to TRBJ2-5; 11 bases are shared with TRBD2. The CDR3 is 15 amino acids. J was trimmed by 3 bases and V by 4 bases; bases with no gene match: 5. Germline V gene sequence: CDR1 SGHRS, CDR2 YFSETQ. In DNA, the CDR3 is TGCGCCAGCAGCCCCGGGACTAGCGGTGAAGAGACCCAGTACTTC. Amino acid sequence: CASSPGTSGEETQYF.

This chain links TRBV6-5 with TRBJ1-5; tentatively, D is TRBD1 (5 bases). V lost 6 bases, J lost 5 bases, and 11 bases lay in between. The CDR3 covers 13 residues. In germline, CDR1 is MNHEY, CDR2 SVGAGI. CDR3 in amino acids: CASRGGPHQPQHF. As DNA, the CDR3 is TGTGCCAGCAGGGGGGGACCCCATCAGCCCCAGCATTTT.

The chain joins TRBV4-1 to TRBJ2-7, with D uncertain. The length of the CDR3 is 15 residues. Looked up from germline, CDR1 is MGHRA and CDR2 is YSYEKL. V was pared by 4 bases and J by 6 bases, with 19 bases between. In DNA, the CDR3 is TGCGCCAGCAGCCGCGGATCCTTTTTAAGAGTCGAGCAGTACTTC. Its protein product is CASSRGSFLRVEQYF.

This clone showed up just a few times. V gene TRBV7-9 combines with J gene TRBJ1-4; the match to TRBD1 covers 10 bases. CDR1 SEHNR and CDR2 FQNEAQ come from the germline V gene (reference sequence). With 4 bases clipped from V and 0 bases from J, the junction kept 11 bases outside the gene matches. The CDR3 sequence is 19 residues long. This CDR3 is CASSSPRDRGLATNEKLFF. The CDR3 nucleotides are TGTGCCAGCAGCTCCCCCCGGGACAGGGGACTTGCAACTAATGAAAAACTGTTTTTT.

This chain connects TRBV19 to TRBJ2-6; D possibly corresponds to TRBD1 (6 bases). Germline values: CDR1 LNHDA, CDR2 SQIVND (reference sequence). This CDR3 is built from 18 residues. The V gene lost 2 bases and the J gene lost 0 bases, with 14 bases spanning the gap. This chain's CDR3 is CASSITQGILSGANVLTF. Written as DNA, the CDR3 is TGTGCCAGTAGTATAACCCAGGGGATCCTCTCTGGGGCCAACGTCCTGACTTTC.

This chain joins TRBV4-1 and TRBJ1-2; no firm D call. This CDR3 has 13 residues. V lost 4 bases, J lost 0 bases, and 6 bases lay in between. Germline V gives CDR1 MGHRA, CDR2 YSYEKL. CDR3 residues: CASSLRSNYGYTF. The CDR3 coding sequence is TGCGCCAGCAGCCTCCGGTCTAACTATGGCTACACCTTC.

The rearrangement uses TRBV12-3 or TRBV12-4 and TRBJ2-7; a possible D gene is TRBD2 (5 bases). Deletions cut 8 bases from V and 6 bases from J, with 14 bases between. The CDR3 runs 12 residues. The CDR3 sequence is CASSPRRLEQYF. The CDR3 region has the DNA TGTGCCAGCTCCCCTCGGAGGCTCGAGCAGTACTTC.

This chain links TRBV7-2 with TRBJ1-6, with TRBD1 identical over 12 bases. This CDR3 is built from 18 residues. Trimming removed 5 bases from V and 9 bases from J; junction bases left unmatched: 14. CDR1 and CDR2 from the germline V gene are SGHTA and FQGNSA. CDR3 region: CASSRWGQGASLGSPLHF. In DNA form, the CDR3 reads TGTGCCAGCAGCCGGTGGGGACAGGGGGCTTCTTTAGGTTCACCCCTCCACTTT.

CDR3: CASSQDVRTGTDRGGYTF. Here the CDR3 DNA reads TGTGCCAGCAGCCAAGACGTGAGGACAGGGACTGACCGGGGGGGCTACACCTTC. This rearrangement joins TRBV4-2 to TRBJ1-2; 8 bases agree with TRBD1. Germline assignment: CDR1 LGHNA and CDR2 YNFKEQ. The CDR3 extends over 18 amino acids. V shed 0 bases, J shed 8 bases, and the junction held 17 bases outside the gene matches.

CDR3 region: CASSTTGTGTQYF. CDR3 DNA: TGTGCCAGCAGCACTACCGGGACAGGCACGCAGTATTTT. This chain links TRBV11-2 with TRBJ2-3; 8 bases are shared with TRBD1. Germline V gene data show CDR1 as SGHAT and CDR2 as FQNNGV. The CDR3 contains 13 residues. Trimming removed 5 bases from V and 9 bases from J; junction bases left unmatched: 7.

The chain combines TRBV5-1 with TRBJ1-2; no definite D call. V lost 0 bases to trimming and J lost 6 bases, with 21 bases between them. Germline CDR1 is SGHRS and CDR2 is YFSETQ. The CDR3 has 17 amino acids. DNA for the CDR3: TGCGCCAGCAGCTTGGCCGGGAGACAAACCGACCCAAATGGCTACACCTTC. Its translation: CASSLAGRQTDPNGYTF.

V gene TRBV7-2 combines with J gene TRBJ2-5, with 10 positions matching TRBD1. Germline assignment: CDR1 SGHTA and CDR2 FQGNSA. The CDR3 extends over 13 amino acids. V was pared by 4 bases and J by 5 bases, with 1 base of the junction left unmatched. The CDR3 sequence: CASSSDRGETQYF. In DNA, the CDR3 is TGTGCCAGCAGCTCGGACAGGGGGGAGACCCAGTACTTC.

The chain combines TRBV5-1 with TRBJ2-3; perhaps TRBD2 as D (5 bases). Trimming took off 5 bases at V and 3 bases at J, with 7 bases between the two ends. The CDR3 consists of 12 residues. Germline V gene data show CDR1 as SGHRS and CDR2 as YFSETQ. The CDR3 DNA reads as TGCGCCAGCAGGTGGGAGACAGATACGCAGTATTTT. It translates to CASRWETDTQYF.